This TCR beta chain originates from a study of cytomegalovirus exposure and HLA in healthy donors. Study background: The roughly 700 first-cohort repertoires and the 95 to 150 validation repertoires shared the same platform, a later analysis reported.

Repertoires were generated with immunoSEQ multiplex PCR, while TCRdb's copy carries only in-frame clones and drops some. The data show more than 250,000 clones, 90% seen once. In this sample, this clone turned up a few times. Its antigen is currently unknown. Study outcomes and limitations: A few CMV-associated chains were confirmed in vitro to be specific for CMV antigens. One later analysis, an examination of the roughly 130 validation repertoires, found that first-cohort TCR clusters tended to co-occur in them.

The CDR3 has 15 residues. Germline CDR1 MNHEY, CDR2 SMNVEV (reference sequence). J was trimmed by 6 bases and V by 3 bases; bases with no gene match: 4. The sequence was obtained from a woman aged 30 to 39 in good health and CMV-seronegative. The sequencing input was PBMCs. The chain is built from TRBV27 and TRBJ2-1, with 11 positions matching TRBD1. CDR3 in DNA: TGTGCCAGCAGTTTTTTTGGGACAGGGGGCAATGAGCAGTTCTTC. It specifies CASSFFGTGGNEQFF.